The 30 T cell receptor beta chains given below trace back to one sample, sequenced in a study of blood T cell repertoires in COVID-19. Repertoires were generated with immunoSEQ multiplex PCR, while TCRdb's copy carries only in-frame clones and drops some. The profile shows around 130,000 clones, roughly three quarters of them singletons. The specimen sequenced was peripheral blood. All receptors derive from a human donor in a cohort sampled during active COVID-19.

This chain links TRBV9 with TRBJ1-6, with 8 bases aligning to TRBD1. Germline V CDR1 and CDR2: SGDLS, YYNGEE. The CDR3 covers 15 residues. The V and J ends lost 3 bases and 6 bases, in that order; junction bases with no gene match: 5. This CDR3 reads CASSATGAANSPLHF. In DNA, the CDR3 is TGTGCCAGCAGCGCGACAGGGGCGGCTAATTCACCCCTCCACTTT.

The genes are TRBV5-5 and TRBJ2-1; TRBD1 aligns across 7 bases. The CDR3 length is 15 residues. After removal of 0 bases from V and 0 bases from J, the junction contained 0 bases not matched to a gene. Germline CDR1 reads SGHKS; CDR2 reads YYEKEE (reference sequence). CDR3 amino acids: CASSLGQGSYNEQFF. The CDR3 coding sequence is TGTGCCAGCAGCTTGGGACAGGGCTCCTACAATGAGCAGTTCTTC.

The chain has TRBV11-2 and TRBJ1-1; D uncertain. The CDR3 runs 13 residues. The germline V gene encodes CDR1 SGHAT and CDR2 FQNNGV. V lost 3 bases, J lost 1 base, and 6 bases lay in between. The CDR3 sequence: CASSFEGNTEAFF. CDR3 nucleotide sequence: TGTGCCAGCAGCTTTGAGGGGAACACTGAAGCTTTCTTT.

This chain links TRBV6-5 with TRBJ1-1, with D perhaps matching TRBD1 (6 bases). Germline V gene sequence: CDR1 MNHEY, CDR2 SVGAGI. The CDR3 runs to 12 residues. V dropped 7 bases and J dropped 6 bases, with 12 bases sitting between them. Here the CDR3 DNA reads TGTGCCAGCATTAACGGGGGGCCTGAAGCTTTCTTT. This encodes CASINGGPEAFF.

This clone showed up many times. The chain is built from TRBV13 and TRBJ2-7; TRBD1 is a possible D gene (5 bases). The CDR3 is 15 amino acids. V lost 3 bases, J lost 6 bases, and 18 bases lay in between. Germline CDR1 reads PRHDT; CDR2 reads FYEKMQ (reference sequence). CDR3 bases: TGTGCCAGCAGCTTTTCCCAGGGCCCATTGGGCGAGCAGTACTTC. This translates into CASSFSQGPLGEQYF.

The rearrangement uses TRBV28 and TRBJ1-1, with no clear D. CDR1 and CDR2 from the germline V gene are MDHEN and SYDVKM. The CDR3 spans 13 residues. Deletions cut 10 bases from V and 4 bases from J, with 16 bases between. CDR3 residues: CATRPPGSTEAFF. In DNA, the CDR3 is TGTGCCACTAGACCCCCGGGTAGCACTGAAGCTTTCTTT.

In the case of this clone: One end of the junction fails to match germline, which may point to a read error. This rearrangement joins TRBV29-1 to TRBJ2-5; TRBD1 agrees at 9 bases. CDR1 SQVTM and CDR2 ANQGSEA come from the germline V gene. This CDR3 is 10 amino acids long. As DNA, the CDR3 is TGCAGCGTTGGTGGACAGGGGACTAACTTC. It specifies CSVGGQGTNF.

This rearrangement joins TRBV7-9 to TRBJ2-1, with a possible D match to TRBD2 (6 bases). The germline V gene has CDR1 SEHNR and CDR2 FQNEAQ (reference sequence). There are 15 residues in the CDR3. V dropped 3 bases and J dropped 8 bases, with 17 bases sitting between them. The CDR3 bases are TGTGCCAGCAGCTTGAACTCGCGGAGGGTCCATGAGCAGTTCTTC. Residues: CASSLNSRRVHEQFF. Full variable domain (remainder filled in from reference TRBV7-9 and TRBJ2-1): DTGVSQNPRHKITKRGQNVTFRCDPISEHNRLYWYRQTLGQGPEFLTYFQNEAQLEKSRLLSDRFSAERPKGSFSTLEIQRTEQGDSAMYLCASSLNSRRVHEQFFGPGTRLTVL.

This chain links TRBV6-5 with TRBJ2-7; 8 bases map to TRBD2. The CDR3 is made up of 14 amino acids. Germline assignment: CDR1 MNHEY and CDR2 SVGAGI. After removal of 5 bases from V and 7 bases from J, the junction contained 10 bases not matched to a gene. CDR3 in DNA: TGTGCCAGCAGTCCTCCCGCGGGGGGACGGGAGCAGTACTTC. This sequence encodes CASSPPAGGREQYF.

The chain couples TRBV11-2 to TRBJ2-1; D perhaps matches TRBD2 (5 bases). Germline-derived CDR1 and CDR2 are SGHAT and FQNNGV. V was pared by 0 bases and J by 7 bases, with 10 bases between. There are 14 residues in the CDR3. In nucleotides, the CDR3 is TGTGCCAGCAGCTTAGATAGGACTTCTAATGAGCAGTTCTTC. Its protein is CASSLDRTSNEQFF.

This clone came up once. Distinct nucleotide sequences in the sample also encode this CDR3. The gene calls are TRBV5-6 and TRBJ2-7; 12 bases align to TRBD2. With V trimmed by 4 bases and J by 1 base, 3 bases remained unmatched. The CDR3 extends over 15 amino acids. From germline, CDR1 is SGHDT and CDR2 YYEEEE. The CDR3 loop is CASSAGLAGSYEQYF. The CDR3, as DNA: TGTGCCAGCAGCGCTGGACTAGCGGGATCCTACGAGCAGTACTTC.

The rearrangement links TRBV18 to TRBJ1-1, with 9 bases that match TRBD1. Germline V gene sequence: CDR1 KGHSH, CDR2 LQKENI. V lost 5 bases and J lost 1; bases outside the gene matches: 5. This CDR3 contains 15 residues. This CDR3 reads CASSATGGANTEAFF. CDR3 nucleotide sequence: TGTGCCAGCTCAGCTACAGGGGGCGCGAACACTGAAGCTTTCTTT.

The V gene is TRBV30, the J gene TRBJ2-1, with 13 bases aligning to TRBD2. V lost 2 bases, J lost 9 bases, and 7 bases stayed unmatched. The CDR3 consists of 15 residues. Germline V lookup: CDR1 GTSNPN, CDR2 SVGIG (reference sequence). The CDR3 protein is CAWSRTSGRGTEQFF. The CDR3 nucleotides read TGTGCCTGGAGTCGCACTAGCGGGAGGGGAACTGAGCAGTTCTTC.

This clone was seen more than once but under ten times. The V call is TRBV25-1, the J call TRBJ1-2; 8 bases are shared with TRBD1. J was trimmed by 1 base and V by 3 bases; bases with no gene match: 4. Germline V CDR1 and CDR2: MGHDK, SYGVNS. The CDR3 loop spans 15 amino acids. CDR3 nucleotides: TGTGCCAGCAGTGAGGAACAGGGGGTTAACTATGGCTACACCTTC. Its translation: CASSEEQGVNYGYTF.

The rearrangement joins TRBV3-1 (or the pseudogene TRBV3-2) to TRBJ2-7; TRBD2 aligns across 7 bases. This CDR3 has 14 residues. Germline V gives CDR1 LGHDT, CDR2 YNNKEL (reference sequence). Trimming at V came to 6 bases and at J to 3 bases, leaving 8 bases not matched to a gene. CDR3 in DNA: TGTGCCAGCAGTAAAAGGCGGGAGCGCTACGAGCAGTACTTC. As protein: CASSKRRERYEQYF.

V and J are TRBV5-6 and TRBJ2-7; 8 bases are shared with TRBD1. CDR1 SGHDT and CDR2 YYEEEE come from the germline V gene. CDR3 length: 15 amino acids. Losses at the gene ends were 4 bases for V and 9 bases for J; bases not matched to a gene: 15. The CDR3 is CASSGLPGQAIGQYF. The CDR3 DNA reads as TGTGCCAGCAGCGGCCTTCCGGGACAGGCCATCGGGCAGTACTTC.

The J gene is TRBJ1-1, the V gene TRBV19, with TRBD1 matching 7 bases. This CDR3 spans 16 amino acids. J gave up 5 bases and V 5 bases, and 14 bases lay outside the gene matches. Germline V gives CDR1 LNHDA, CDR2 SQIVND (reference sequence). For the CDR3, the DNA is TGTGCCAGTAGTTCCCCTGAGGGGGCTCTATGGACTGAAGCTTTCTTT. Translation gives CASSSPEGALWTEAFF.

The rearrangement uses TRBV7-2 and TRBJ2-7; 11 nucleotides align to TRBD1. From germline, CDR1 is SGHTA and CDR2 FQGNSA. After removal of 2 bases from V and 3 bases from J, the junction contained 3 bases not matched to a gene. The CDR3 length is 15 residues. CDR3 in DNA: TGTGCCAGCAGCTTAACCGGGACAGGGGGCTACGAGCAGTACTTC. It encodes CASSLTGTGGYEQYF. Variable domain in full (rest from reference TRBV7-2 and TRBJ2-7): GAGVSQSPSNKVTEKGKDVELRCDPISGHTALYWYRQSLGQGLEFLIYFQGNSAPDKSGLPSDRFSAERTGGSVSTLTIQRTQQEDSAVYLCASSLTGTGGYEQYFGPGTRLTVT.

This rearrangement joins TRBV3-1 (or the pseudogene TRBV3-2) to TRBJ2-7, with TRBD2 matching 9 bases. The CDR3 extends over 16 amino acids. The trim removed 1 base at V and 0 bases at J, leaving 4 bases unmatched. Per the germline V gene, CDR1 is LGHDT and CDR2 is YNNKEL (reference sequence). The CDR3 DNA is TGTGCCAGCAGCCAAGTCGCTAGCGGGATCTCCTACGAGCAGTACTTC. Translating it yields CASSQVASGISYEQYF.

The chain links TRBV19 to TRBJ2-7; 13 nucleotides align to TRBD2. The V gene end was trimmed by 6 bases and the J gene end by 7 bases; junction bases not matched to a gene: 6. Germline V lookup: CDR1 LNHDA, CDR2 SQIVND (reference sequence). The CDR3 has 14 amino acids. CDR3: CASRLAGGLEEQYF. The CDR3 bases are TGTGCCAGTAGACTAGCGGGAGGGCTCGAGGAGCAGTACTTC.

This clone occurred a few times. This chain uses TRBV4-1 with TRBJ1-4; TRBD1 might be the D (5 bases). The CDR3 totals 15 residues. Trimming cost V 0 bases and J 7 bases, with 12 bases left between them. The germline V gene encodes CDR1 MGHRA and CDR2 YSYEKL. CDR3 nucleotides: TGCGCCAGCAGCCAAGATAAAGGGGCCGGTGAAAAACTGTTTTTT. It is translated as CASSQDKGAGEKLFF.

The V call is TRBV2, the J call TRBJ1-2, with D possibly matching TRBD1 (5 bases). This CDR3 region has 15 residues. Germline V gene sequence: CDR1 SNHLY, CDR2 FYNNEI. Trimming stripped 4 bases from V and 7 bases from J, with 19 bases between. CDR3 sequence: CASSVLQGSSGGYTF. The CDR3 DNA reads TGTGCCAGCAGTGTCCTTCAGGGATCTTCTGGTGGCTACACCTTC. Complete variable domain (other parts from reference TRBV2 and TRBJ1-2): EPEVTQTPSHQVTQMGQEVILRCVPISNHLYFYWYRQILGQKVEFLVSFYNNEISEKSEIFDDQFSVERPDGSNFTLKIRSTKLEDSAMYFCASSVLQGSSGGYTFGSGTRLTVV.

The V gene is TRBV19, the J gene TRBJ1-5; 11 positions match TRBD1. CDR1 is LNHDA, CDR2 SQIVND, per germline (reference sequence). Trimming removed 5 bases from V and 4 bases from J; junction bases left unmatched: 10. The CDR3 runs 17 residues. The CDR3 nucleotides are TGTGCCAGTAGTGTCGGGACAGGGGGTTCGGGGAATCAGCCCCAGCATTTT. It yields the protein CASSVGTGGSGNQPQHF.

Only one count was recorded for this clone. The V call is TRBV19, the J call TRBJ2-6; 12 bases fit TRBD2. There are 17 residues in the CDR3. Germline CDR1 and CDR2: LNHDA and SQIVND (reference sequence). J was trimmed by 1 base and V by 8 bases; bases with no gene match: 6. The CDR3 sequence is CASPGLAGISGANVLTF. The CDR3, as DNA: TGTGCCAGTCCAGGACTAGCGGGGATATCTGGGGCCAACGTCCTGACTTTC.

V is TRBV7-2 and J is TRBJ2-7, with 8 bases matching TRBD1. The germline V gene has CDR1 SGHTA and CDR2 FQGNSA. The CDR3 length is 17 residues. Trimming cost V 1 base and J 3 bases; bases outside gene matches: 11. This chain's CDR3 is CASSLGLLRQGSYEQYF. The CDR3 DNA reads TGTGCCAGCAGCTTAGGCCTCCTAAGACAGGGGAGCTACGAGCAGTACTTC.

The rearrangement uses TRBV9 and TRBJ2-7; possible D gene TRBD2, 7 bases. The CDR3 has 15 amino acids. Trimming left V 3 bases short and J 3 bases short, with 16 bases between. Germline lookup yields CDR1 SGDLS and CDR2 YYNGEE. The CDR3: CASSAGTTRGYEQYF. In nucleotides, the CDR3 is TGTGCCAGCAGCGCCGGGACTACCAGGGGCTACGAGCAGTACTTC.

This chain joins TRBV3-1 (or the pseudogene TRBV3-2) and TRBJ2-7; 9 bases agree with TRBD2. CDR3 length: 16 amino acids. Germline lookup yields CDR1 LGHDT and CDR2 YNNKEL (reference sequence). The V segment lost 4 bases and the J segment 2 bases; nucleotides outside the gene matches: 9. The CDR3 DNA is TGTGCCAGCAGCCCCCCTAGCGGGACCACACCCTACGAGCAGTACTTC. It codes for CASSPPSGTTPYEQYF.

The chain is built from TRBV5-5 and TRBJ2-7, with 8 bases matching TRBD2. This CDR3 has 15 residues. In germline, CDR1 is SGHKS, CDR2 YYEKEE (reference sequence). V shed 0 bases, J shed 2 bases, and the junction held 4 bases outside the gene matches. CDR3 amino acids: CASSLGGGGTYEQYF. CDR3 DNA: TGTGCCAGCAGCTTGGGTGGCGGGGGGACCTACGAGCAGTACTTC.

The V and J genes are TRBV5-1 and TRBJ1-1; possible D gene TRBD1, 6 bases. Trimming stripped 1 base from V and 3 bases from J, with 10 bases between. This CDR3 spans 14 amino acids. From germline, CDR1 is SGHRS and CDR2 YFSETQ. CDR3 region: CASSLLGADTEAFF. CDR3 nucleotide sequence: TGCGCCAGCAGCTTGCTGGGGGCCGACACTGAAGCTTTCTTT.

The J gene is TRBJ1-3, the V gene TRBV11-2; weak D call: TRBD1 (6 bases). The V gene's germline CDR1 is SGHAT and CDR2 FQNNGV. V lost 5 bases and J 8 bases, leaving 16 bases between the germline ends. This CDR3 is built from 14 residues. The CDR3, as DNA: TGTGCCAGCAGCAGCACAGGGTTGAGGCACACCATATATTTT. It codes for CASSSTGLRHTIYF.